The 31 T cell receptor beta chains reported below all come from one sample, sequenced in a study of blood T cell repertoires in COVID-19. Using immunoSEQ multiplex PCR, the repertoire was profiled, and TCRdb retains in-frame clones only, with some absent. The table has tens of thousands of clones, around 86% seen once. The sequenced material came from peripheral blood. These TCRs come from a human donor in a cohort sampled during active COVID-19.

The rearrangement links TRBV4-3 to TRBJ2-7; TRBD1 agrees at 10 bases. The CDR3 totals 15 residues. The germline CDR1 and CDR2 sequences are LGHNA and YSLEER. V was clipped by 0 bases and J by 6 bases; unmatched bases: 5. CDR3 DNA sequence: TGCGCCAGCAGCCAAGAGGGGACAGGGGTGACCGAGCAGTACTTC. Its protein product is CASSQEGTGVTEQYF.

The rearrangement uses TRBV2 and TRBJ2-7; possible D gene TRBD2, 5 bases. Germline CDR1 reads SNHLY; CDR2 reads FYNNEI. Trimming removed 5 bases at V and 0 bases at J, with 14 bases between. The CDR3 has 15 residues. The CDR3 protein is CASSNYPGSSYEQYF. The CDR3 DNA reads as TGTGCCAGCAGTAATTATCCGGGGTCCTCCTACGAGCAGTACTTC.

This chain connects TRBV27 to TRBJ1-5, with 7 bases matching TRBD1. Losses at the gene ends were 4 bases for V and 0 bases for J; bases not matched to a gene: 3. The CDR3 consists of 15 residues. Germline values: CDR1 MNHEY, CDR2 SMNVEV (reference sequence). The CDR3 DNA reads as TGTGCCAGCAGTTCCAGGGGGTTTAGCAATCAGCCCCAGCATTTT. As protein: CASSSRGFSNQPQHF.

This CDR3 reads CAISDAEKDGYTF. CDR3 bases: TGTGCCATCAGTGACGCGGAGAAGGATGGCTACACCTTC. The chain has TRBV10-3 and TRBJ1-2; D is undetermined. V lost 3 bases and J lost 6, with 11 bases in between. Germline V gives CDR1 ENHRY, CDR2 SYGVKD. The CDR3 is made up of 13 amino acids.

The chain couples TRBV13 to TRBJ1-1; TRBD1 is a possible D gene (6 bases). In germline, CDR1 is PRHDT, CDR2 FYEKMQ (reference sequence). The CDR3 runs 16 residues. Trimming removed 5 bases from V and 1 base from J, with 17 bases in between. CDR3 amino acids: CASSPEGGATNTEAFF. The CDR3 DNA is TGTGCCAGCAGCCCTGAGGGGGGGGCAACGAACACTGAAGCTTTCTTT.

The chain joins TRBV19 to TRBJ2-6; a possible D gene is TRBD1 (6 bases). Per the germline V gene, CDR1 is LNHDA and CDR2 is SQIVND (reference sequence). The CDR3 is 14 amino acids. V lost 6 bases to trimming and J lost 0 bases, with 6 bases between them. CDR3 loop: CASRTGSGANVLTF. The CDR3 DNA follows: TGTGCCAGTAGGACAGGCTCTGGGGCCAACGTCCTGACTTTC.

The CDR3 DNA reads as TGTGCCACCAGCAGAGATTTGGCGGGGGCGCGGGGCTACACCTTC. The encoded protein is CATSRDLAGARGYTF. The chain couples TRBV15 to TRBJ1-2; a weak D match, TRBD1 (6 bases). Germline CDR1 is LNHNV and CDR2 is YYDKDF (reference sequence). Trimming stripped 0 bases from V and 8 bases from J, with 16 bases between. CDR3 length: 15 amino acids.

The CDR3 is CASSPETEGLEAFF. The CDR3 bases are TGTGCCAGCTCACCAGAAACGGAGGGACTTGAAGCTTTCTTT. This chain links TRBV18 with TRBJ1-1, with D possibly matching TRBD1 (5 bases). V dropped 2 bases and J dropped 7 bases, with 14 bases sitting between them. From germline, CDR1 is KGHSH and CDR2 LQKENI. The CDR3 contains 14 residues.

V and J are TRBV6-5 and TRBJ2-5; TRBD1 might be the D (6 bases). Germline CDR1 and CDR2: MNHEY and SVGAGI. V was shortened by 7 bases and J by 4 bases, with 16 bases between the two germline ends. The CDR3 is 14 residues long. This chain's CDR3 is CASTGVGAGETQYF. The CDR3 DNA reads TGTGCCAGCACAGGGGTTGGTGCCGGAGAGACCCAGTACTTC.

This chain links TRBV19 with TRBJ1-1; tentatively, D is TRBD1 (6 bases). Germline V gene sequence: CDR1 LNHDA, CDR2 SQIVND (reference sequence). Trimming shortened V by 5 bases and J by 1 base, and 11 bases separated the two germline ends. The CDR3 extends over 14 amino acids. The CDR3 region is CASSPHRENTEAFF. CDR3 DNA: TGTGCCAGTAGTCCACACAGGGAGAACACTGAAGCTTTCTTT. Looking up the rest from reference TRBV19 and TRBJ1-1 gives the full variable domain: DGGITQSPKYLFRKEGQNVTLSCEQNLNHDAMYWYRQDPGQGLRLIYYSQIVNDFQKGDIAEGYSVSREKKESFPLTVTSAQKNPTAFYLCASSPHRENTEAFFGQGTRLTVV.

This chain joins TRBV4-3 and TRBJ1-6, with a tentative D call TRBD1 (5 bases). Per germline, CDR1 LGHNA and CDR2 YSLEER. Trimming shortened V by 2 bases and J by 11 bases, and 10 bases separated the two germline ends. CDR3 length: 13 residues. CDR3: CASSQLGGAPLHF. The CDR3 region has the DNA TGCGCCAGCAGCCAATTGGGGGGGGCACCCCTCCACTTT.

The chain combines TRBV6-2 or TRBV6-3 with TRBJ2-7; 7 bases are shared with TRBD2. With V trimmed by 5 bases and J by 3 bases, 7 bases remained unmatched. This CDR3 has 14 amino acids. Germline loops: CDR1 MNHEY, CDR2 SVGEGT. The CDR3 DNA is TGTGCCAGCAGTCTACTAGCGCAATTCTACGAGCAGTACTTC. Protein sequence: CASSLLAQFYEQYF.

The V call is TRBV18, the J call TRBJ1-2; 9 bases map to TRBD1. The CDR3 contains 16 residues. V lost 0 bases to trimming and J lost 4 bases; unmatched junction nucleotides: 6. In germline, CDR1 is KGHSH, CDR2 LQKENI. This CDR3 is CASSPPRTGAIYGYTF. CDR3 coding DNA: TGTGCCAGCTCACCACCGCGGACAGGGGCCATCTATGGCTACACCTTC. Together with reference TRBV18 and TRBJ1-2, the CDR3 gives the full variable domain: NAGVMQNPRHLVRRRGQEARLRCSPMKGHSHVYWYRQLPEEGLKFMVYLQKENIIDESGMPKERFSAEFPKEGPSILRIQQVVRGDSAAYFCASSPPRTGAIYGYTFGSGTRLTVV.

This sequence joins TRBV25-1 and TRBJ1-2, with D maybe TRBD1 (5 bases). Germline CDR1 is MGHDK and CDR2 is SYGVNS. This CDR3 has 16 residues. The V end was cut by 1 base, the J end by 2 bases, with 14 bases between. For the CDR3, the DNA is TGTGCCAGCAGTGAATCGTTGGGGGGACTGAACTATGGCTACACCTTC. This translates into CASSESLGGLNYGYTF.

This clone was picked up a small number of times. This chain links TRBV5-5 with TRBJ2-7; 7 nucleotides line up with TRBD1. CDR1 and CDR2 (germline): SGHKS, YYEKEE (reference sequence). CDR3 length: 15 amino acids. V was pared by 3 bases and J by 4 bases, with 10 bases of the junction left unmatched. This chain's CDR3 is CASSSDRQGVYEQYF. In DNA, the CDR3 is TGTGCCAGCAGCTCTGACCGACAGGGAGTGTACGAGCAGTACTTC.

V is TRBV2 and J is TRBJ1-2, with D unclear. Germline lookup yields CDR1 SNHLY and CDR2 FYNNEI. The CDR3 consists of 15 residues. Deletions cut 0 bases from V and 0 bases from J, with 8 bases between. Here the CDR3 reads CASSEASFSNYGYTF. The CDR3 nucleotides are TGTGCCAGCAGTGAAGCGAGCTTTTCTAACTATGGCTACACCTTC.

The rearrangement joins TRBV9 to TRBJ1-1; D might be TRBD1 (6 bases). The CDR3 loop spans 15 amino acids. The germline V gene encodes CDR1 SGDLS and CDR2 YYNGEE. V was cut by 3 bases and J by 1 base, with 13 bases left in between. The CDR3 DNA sequence: TGTGCCAGCAGCGGACAGGCCGGAGGGAACACTGAAGCTTTCTTT. The encoded protein is CASSGQAGGNTEAFF.

This sequence joins TRBV21-1 and TRBJ1-5; no check of the table's D call, TRBD1, against the DNA was made. TRBV21-1 is described as a pseudogene. The CDR3 has 19 residues. This CDR3 is CASSKDIRRNRGLNQPQHF. Written as DNA, the CDR3 is TGTGCCAGCAGCAAAGATATCCGGAGGAACAGGGGGCTTAATCAGCCCCAGCATTTT.

The J gene is TRBJ1-1, the V gene TRBV4-3; perhaps TRBD1 as D (5 bases). This CDR3 is 14 amino acids long. In germline, CDR1 is LGHNA, CDR2 YSLEER. Trimming took 0 bases from V and 1 from J, leaving 6 bases between them. CDR3 sequence (DNA): TGCGCCAGCAGCCAAGACACAGGGAACACTGAAGCTTTCTTT. This codes for CASSQDTGNTEAFF.

Points on this clone: The same CDR3 also results from other DNA sequences found in this sample. The chain carries TRBV11-2 and TRBJ2-6; D gene unclear. Trimming pared 1 base from V and 0 bases from J, leaving 10 bases between. The germline CDR1 and CDR2 sequences are SGHAT and FQNNGV. This CDR3 region has 17 residues. The DNA of the CDR3 is TGTGCCAGCAGCTTAGTACGGTTTAGCTCTGGGGCCAACGTCCTGACTTTC. This gives the protein CASSLVRFSSGANVLTF.

The gene calls are TRBV4-2 and TRBJ2-2; 8 nucleotides match TRBD2. The J segment lost 5 bases and the V segment lost 0 bases, leaving 5 bases of the junction unmatched. This CDR3 has 16 residues. CDR1 is LGHNA and CDR2 is YNFKEQ in the germline V gene. CDR3 protein: CASSQEASGRTGELFF. For the CDR3, the DNA is TGTGCCAGCAGCCAAGAGGCTAGCGGGCGGACCGGGGAGCTGTTTTTT.

V usage is TRBV5-1 and J usage is TRBJ1-2; 10 positions match TRBD1. Per germline, CDR1 SGHRS and CDR2 YFSETQ. The CDR3 is 16 residues long. Trimming cost V 7 bases and J 2 bases; bases outside gene matches: 11. The CDR3 region has the DNA TGCGCCAGCGGCGCCGGGGGGACAGGGGTAAACTATGGCTACACCTTC. This sequence encodes CASGAGGTGVNYGYTF.

V usage is TRBV6-5 and J usage is TRBJ1-5, with D tentatively TRBD1 (5 bases). The CDR3 length is 12 residues. V was shortened by 7 bases and J by 5 bases, with 9 bases between the two germline ends. Germline CDR1 MNHEY, CDR2 SVGAGI. The CDR3 loop is CASTGRDQPQHF. The CDR3 nucleotides read TGTGCCAGCACGGGCAGGGATCAGCCCCAGCATTTT.

This clone was picked up one time. The rearrangement links TRBV2 to TRBJ1-5; perhaps TRBD1 as D (5 bases). V lost 6 bases to trimming and J lost 2 bases, with 17 bases between them. CDR3 length: 16 residues. CDR1 and CDR2 (germline): SNHLY, FYNNEI. The CDR3 DNA sequence: TGTGCCAGCAGAGGGGTGGGGGGAACGGGCAATCAGCCCCAGCATTTT. Its translation is CASRGVGGTGNQPQHF. Complete variable domain (other parts from reference TRBV2 and TRBJ1-5): EPEVTQTPSHQVTQMGQEVILRCVPISNHLYFYWYRQILGQKVEFLVSFYNNEISEKSEIFDDQFSVERPDGSNFTLKIRSTKLEDSAMYFCASRGVGGTGNQPQHFGDGTRLSIL.

The rearrangement links TRBV6-2 or TRBV6-3 to TRBJ2-7; 10 bases agree with TRBD1. This CDR3 region has 15 residues. Germline CDR1 reads MNHEY; CDR2 reads SVGEGT. V lost 4 bases and J lost 7; bases outside the gene matches: 10. The CDR3 DNA follows: TGTGCCAGCAGTTCAGTCGGACAGGGGGATCGGGAGCAGTACTTC. It codes for CASSSVGQGDREQYF.

This clone was seen just once. This chain uses TRBV14 with TRBJ1-1; D gene ambiguous. CDR1 SGHDN and CDR2 FVKESK come from the germline V gene. With 5 bases removed from V and 7 bases from J, the gap between germline ends came to 14 bases. This CDR3 spans 13 amino acids. CDR3 nucleotides: TGTGCCAGCAGCTTCCGGGAACGGAGTGAAGCTTTCTTT. Translating gives CASSFRERSEAFF.

This sequence joins TRBV6-2 or TRBV6-3 and TRBJ2-7; D unclear. CDR1 and CDR2 (germline): MNHEY, SVGEGT. The V end lost 5 bases, the J end lost 4 bases, and 9 bases lay between the germline ends. This CDR3 comprises 12 residues. Here the CDR3 DNA reads TGTGCCAGCAGTCGACAAGGATACGAGCAGTACTTC. It is translated as CASSRQGYEQYF.

This clone has only a few counts. The chain links TRBV27 to TRBJ1-5; the D gene is possibly TRBD1 (6 bases). Germline V lookup: CDR1 MNHEY, CDR2 SMNVEV (reference sequence). Trimming removed 5 bases from V and 2 bases from J, with 19 bases in between. The CDR3 totals 17 residues. CDR3 DNA sequence: TGTGCCAGCAGTAGGGAAGGCAGGGGAGTTGGCAATCAGCCCCAGCATTTT. Protein sequence: CASSREGRGVGNQPQHF.

In this sample, this clone turned up a few times. The chain recombines TRBV6-5 with TRBJ2-7, with TRBD2 matching over 11 bases. Trimming at V came to 8 bases and at J to 2 bases, leaving 5 bases not matched to a gene. Germline loops: CDR1 MNHEY, CDR2 SVGAGI. This CDR3 has 14 amino acids. The CDR3 region has the DNA TGTGCCAGCGCATTGACTAGCGGGGCCTACGAGCAGTACTTC. Translating it yields CASALTSGAYEQYF.

The chain recombines TRBV11-2 with TRBJ2-7, with D possibly being TRBD1 (6 bases). V was pared by 1 base and J by 2 bases, with 15 bases between. This CDR3 has 16 amino acids. Germline assignment: CDR1 SGHAT and CDR2 FQNNGV. The CDR3: CASSLGRYREPYEQYF. The CDR3 DNA reads as TGTGCCAGCAGCTTAGGTCGTTACAGGGAGCCCTACGAGCAGTACTTC.

This clone was seen only once. The CDR3 loop is CASSPWTGGEQYF. For the CDR3, the DNA is TGTGCCAGCTCACCTTGGACAGGGGGCGAGCAGTACTTC. The chain uses TRBV18 and TRBJ2-7, with TRBD1 identical over 10 bases. Germline CDR1 KGHSH, CDR2 LQKENI. This CDR3 spans 13 amino acids. Trimming cost V 3 bases and J 6 bases; bases outside gene matches: 2.